The 26 T cell receptor beta chains below were found in one sample sequenced in a study of somatic mutations in cytotoxic T cells in rheumatoid arthritis. This table comes from immunoSEQ multiplex PCR, and its TCRdb copy is limited to in-frame clones, with some not included. The sample has some 16,000 clones, around 80% seen once. The sequenced sample consisted of CD8+ T cells sorted from blood. The receptors come from an adult with rheumatoid arthritis.

The CDR3 DNA is TGTGCCAGCATGGGGACAGAAGCTTTCTTT. As protein: CASMGTEAFF. The V and J genes are TRBV2 and TRBJ1-1, with D possibly matching TRBD1 (6 bases). The germline V gene has CDR1 SNHLY and CDR2 FYNNEI. CDR3 length equals 10 residues. Trimming took 7 bases from V and 8 from J, leaving 8 bases between them.

The rearrangement uses TRBV11-2 and TRBJ2-3; TRBD2 agrees at 7 bases. The CDR3 loop spans 15 amino acids. With 4 bases clipped from V and 0 bases from J, the junction kept 4 bases outside the gene matches. The germline V gene has CDR1 SGHAT and CDR2 FQNNGV. The CDR3 region has the DNA TGTGCCAGCAGCTGGGGGGGGTCTAGCACAGATACGCAGTATTTT. Protein: CASSWGGSSTDTQYF.

This clone was seen only a few times. This chain links TRBV6-1 with TRBJ2-1, with TRBD2 matching over 13 bases. The CDR3 contains 15 residues. CDR1 and CDR2 (germline): MNHNS, SASEGT. The trim removed 7 bases at V and 9 bases at J, leaving 9 bases unmatched. The CDR3 here is CASILTSGGAGEQFF. The CDR3 nucleotides are TGTGCCAGCATTCTAACTAGCGGGGGGGCTGGTGAGCAGTTCTTC.

The chain links TRBV4-1 to TRBJ2-7; D possibly corresponds to TRBD2 (5 bases). CDR1 MGHRA and CDR2 YSYEKL come from the germline V gene. V lost 4 bases to trimming and J lost 0 bases, with 10 bases between them. The length of the CDR3 is 14 residues. The CDR3 nucleotides are TGCGCCAGCAGCCCTGGGGAGAGCTCCTACGAGCAGTACTTC. Translating it yields CASSPGESSYEQYF.

The V gene is TRBV2, the J gene TRBJ2-2; D gene ambiguous. The length of the CDR3 is 14 residues. Germline CDR1 and CDR2: SNHLY and FYNNEI. Trimming cost V 4 bases and J 1 base, with 7 bases left between them. CDR3 coding DNA: TGTGCCAGCAGTGGTGGGGAGAACACCGGGGAGCTGTTTTTT. It yields the protein CASSGGENTGELFF.

The chain employs TRBV25-1 and TRBJ2-7, with D perhaps TRBD1 (6 bases). The germline CDR1 and CDR2 sequences are MGHDK and SYGVNS. V was pared by 2 bases and J by 2 bases, with 13 bases between. The CDR3 covers 15 residues. CDR3 sequence reads: CASSEAQGSAYEQYF. In DNA form, the CDR3 reads TGTGCCAGCAGTGAAGCGCAGGGGTCAGCCTACGAGCAGTACTTC.

V and J are TRBV19 and TRBJ2-3; D possibly corresponds to TRBD2 (5 bases). The germline V gene has CDR1 LNHDA and CDR2 SQIVND (reference sequence). This CDR3 has 12 residues. The V end was cut by 11 bases, the J end by 0 bases, with 9 bases between. The CDR3 nucleotides are TGTGCCTCCGAGGGCAGCACAGATACGCAGTATTTT. Translating it yields CASEGSTDTQYF.

This sequence joins TRBV5-1 and TRBJ1-1; possibly TRBD1 for D (6 bases). The CDR3 has 14 amino acids. CDR1 SGHRS and CDR2 YFSETQ come from the germline V gene. Trimming took off 0 bases at V and 5 bases at J, with 11 bases between the two ends. CDR3 sequence (DNA): TGCGCCAGCAGCTTGGCTGAAGGGGGTACTGAAGCTTTCTTT. Its protein is CASSLAEGGTEAFF.

This sequence joins TRBV4-2 and TRBJ1-6; 8 bases are shared with TRBD1. Trimming cost V 0 bases and J 3 bases; bases outside gene matches: 7. Germline V gene sequence: CDR1 LGHNA, CDR2 YNFKEQ. This CDR3 spans 18 amino acids. CDR3 in DNA: TGTGCCAGCAGCCAAGATTCGGGACAGGAGATCTATAATTCACCCCTCCACTTT. It codes for CASSQDSGQEIYNSPLHF.

V usage is TRBV27 and J usage is TRBJ2-7, with a possible D match to TRBD2 (6 bases). The CDR3 covers 15 residues. Trimming removed 8 bases at V and 8 bases at J, with 25 bases between. The germline V gene has CDR1 MNHEY and CDR2 SMNVEV (reference sequence). Here the CDR3 reads CASYQPGDGMRKQYF. CDR3 sequence (DNA): TGTGCCAGCTACCAACCGGGAGATGGGATGAGGAAGCAGTACTTC.

The chain is built from TRBV7-8 and TRBJ1-1, with D possibly TRBD1 on 6 matching bases. This CDR3 has 15 residues. The V end was cut by 6 bases, the J end by 4 bases, with 18 bases between. In germline, CDR1 is SGHVS, CDR2 FQNEAQ. CDR3 region: CASRGGAGKGTEAFF. CDR3 DNA: TGTGCCAGCAGGGGGGGGGCCGGGAAGGGCACTGAAGCTTTCTTT. Full variable domain (rest looked up from reference TRBV7-8 and TRBJ1-1): GAGVSQSPRYKVAKRGQDVALRCDPISGHVSLFWYQQALGQGPEFLTYFQNEAQLDKSGLPSDRFFAERPEGSVSTLKIQRTQQEDSAVYLCASRGGAGKGTEAFFGQGTRLTVV.

The chain recombines TRBV7-9 with TRBJ2-3; D possibly uses TRBD1 or TRBD2 (6 bases each). The germline V gene encodes CDR1 SEHNR and CDR2 FQNEAQ (reference sequence). Trimming stripped 3 bases from V and 2 bases from J, with 12 bases between. The CDR3 totals 15 residues. The CDR3 protein is CASSLSGGPTDTQYF. The CDR3 DNA sequence: TGTGCCAGCAGCTTGAGTGGGGGGCCCACAGATACGCAGTATTTT.

The gene calls are TRBV27 and TRBJ1-6; D not certain. CDR3 length: 12 residues. CDR1 is MNHEY and CDR2 is SMNVEV in the germline V gene (reference sequence). V gave up 5 bases and J gave up 7 bases, with 6 bases separating them. CDR3 coding DNA: TGTGCCAGCAGTGACCCAAATTCACCCCTCCACTTT. This codes for CASSDPNSPLHF.

CDR3 loop: CASLDRGSNSPLHF. In nucleotides, the CDR3 is TGTGCCAGCCTCGACAGGGGGTCTAATTCACCCCTCCACTTT. The rearrangement uses TRBV6-4 and TRBJ1-6, with 9 positions matching TRBD1. The CDR3 runs 14 residues. The germline V gene has CDR1 MRHNA and CDR2 SNTAGT. V gave up 8 bases and J gave up 6 bases; unmatched junction bases: 5.

The J gene is TRBJ2-7, the V gene TRBV10-3; the D gene is possibly TRBD1 (6 bases). Looked up from germline, CDR1 is ENHRY and CDR2 is SYGVKD. Trimming shortened V by 3 bases and J by 7 bases, and 22 bases separated the two germline ends. This CDR3 spans 16 amino acids. The CDR3 loop reads CAISEPGQNSLGEQYF. CDR3 sequence (DNA): TGTGCCATCAGTGAACCTGGACAGAATTCACTGGGGGAGCAGTACTTC.

V gene TRBV7-9 combines with J gene TRBJ2-2; TRBD2 matches 8 bases. V was pared by 1 base and J by 1 base, with 2 bases of the junction left unmatched. This CDR3 has 16 amino acids. Germline V lookup: CDR1 SEHNR, CDR2 FQNEAQ (reference sequence). Written as DNA, the CDR3 is TGTGCCAGCAGCTTAGGCCTAGCGGGGAACACCGGGGAGCTGTTTTTT. Translating gives CASSLGLAGNTGELFF.

V gene TRBV7-6 combines with J gene TRBJ2-5; D uncertain. The germline gives CDR1 SGHVS, CDR2 FNYEAQ. This CDR3 has 14 residues. V was clipped by 1 base and J by 2 bases, with 8 bases between them. This CDR3 reads CASSLGPRQETQYF. As DNA, the CDR3 is TGTGCCAGCAGCTTAGGTCCCAGACAAGAGACCCAGTACTTC.

The rearrangement uses TRBV6-5 and TRBJ1-1, with unresolved D. This CDR3 is 13 amino acids long. The germline CDR1 and CDR2 sequences are MNHEY and SVGAGI. Trimming shortened V by 3 bases and J by 4 bases, and 9 bases separated the two germline ends. CDR3 in amino acids: CASSYGRGTEAFF. The CDR3 DNA follows: TGTGCCAGCAGTTATGGGCGAGGCACTGAAGCTTTCTTT.

This clone was observed a handful of times. The rearrangement links TRBV19 to TRBJ2-2; 13 bases align to TRBD2. V trimming: 7 bases; J trimming: 7 bases; junction bases outside the gene matches: 9. Germline CDR1 and CDR2: LNHDA and SQIVND (reference sequence). The CDR3 is 16 residues long. The CDR3 protein is CASTILAGGPSGELFF. CDR3 in DNA: TGTGCCAGTACCATACTAGCGGGGGGGCCAAGCGGGGAGCTGTTTTTT.

The CDR3 loop reads CASSLGKAFYNEQFF. Here the CDR3 DNA reads TGTGCCAGCAGCTTGGGGAAGGCCTTCTACAATGAGCAGTTCTTC. The rearrangement uses TRBV5-6 and TRBJ2-1; D gene unclear. Germline V gene sequence: CDR1 SGHDT, CDR2 YYEEEE. Trimming took off 0 bases at V and 3 bases at J, with 10 bases between the two ends. The length of the CDR3 is 15 residues.

This clone qualifies as large. The chain couples TRBV7-9 to TRBJ2-7; D remains unclear. Per germline, CDR1 SEHNR and CDR2 FQNEAQ (reference sequence). V was clipped by 2 bases and J by 6 bases, with 8 bases between them. The CDR3 covers 12 residues. CDR3 region: CASSLSLREQYF. Written as DNA, the CDR3 is TGTGCCAGCAGCTTAAGCCTTCGCGAGCAGTACTTC.

This clone has more than one count but fewer than ten. The J gene is TRBJ1-1, the V gene TRBV30; D possibly corresponds to TRBD1 (5 bases). Germline CDR1 is GTSNPN and CDR2 is SVGIG (reference sequence). V lost 5 bases and J lost 4, with 11 bases in between. The CDR3 spans 12 residues. CDR3 sequence: CAWHVGGTEAFF. The CDR3 DNA is TGTGCCTGGCACGTGGGGGGCACTGAAGCTTTCTTT.

The CDR3 DNA follows: TGTGCCAGCGACGGGTGGGCGGAAGATACGCAGTATTTT. Translated: CASDGWAEDTQYF. The gene calls are TRBV28 and TRBJ2-3; D unclear. CDR3 length: 13 amino acids. Germline V gives CDR1 MDHEN, CDR2 SYDVKM. V dropped 8 bases and J dropped 5 bases, with 14 bases sitting between them.

The chain couples TRBV7-9 to TRBJ1-2; 9 bases fit TRBD1. This CDR3 is built from 18 residues. Germline CDR1 is SEHNR and CDR2 is FQNEAQ (reference sequence). V lost 4 bases to trimming and J lost 2 bases; unmatched junction nucleotides: 14. The CDR3 sequence: CASSSSGTGKVLNYGYTF. The CDR3 nucleotides read TGTGCCAGCAGCTCCTCCGGGACAGGGAAGGTCTTGAACTATGGCTACACCTTC. The full variable domain, rest sourced from reference TRBV7-9 and TRBJ1-2, is DTGVSQNPRHKITKRGQNVTFRCDPISEHNRLYWYRQTLGQGPEFLTYFQNEAQLEKSRLLSDRFSAERPKGSFSTLEIQRTEQGDSAMYLCASSSSGTGKVLNYGYTFGSGTRLTVV.

This clone was seen a few times. This chain links TRBV5-4 with TRBJ2-7; 8 bases map to TRBD1. There are 14 residues in the CDR3. CDR1 is SGHNT, CDR2 YYREEE, per germline (reference sequence). With V trimmed by 3 bases and J by 2 bases, 4 bases remained unmatched. The chain's CDR3 is CASSWTGRPYEQYF. CDR3 in DNA: TGTGCCAGCAGCTGGACAGGGAGGCCCTACGAGCAGTACTTC.

This chain links TRBV18 with TRBJ2-2; D remains unclear. V dropped 6 bases and J dropped 6 bases, with 11 bases sitting between them. This CDR3 has 13 residues. CDR1 and CDR2 (germline): KGHSH, LQKENI. In DNA form, the CDR3 reads TGTGCCAGCTCGCCGCGGAGATCCGGGGAGCTGTTTTTT. Amino acids: CASSPRRSGELFF.